This T cell receptor (beta chain) comes out of a study of regulatory T cells in long-lasting Graves disease. The study's findings and limits: Patients with persistent disease shared 2,741 public clonotypes, outpacing the roughly 970 shared by new patients.

This clonotype has a count of ten or more. Its antigen is as yet unknown. Investigators prepared the TCR beta libraries by applying iRepertoire HTBI primers and Arm-PCR of CDR3 regions. From the multiplex PCR reads, TCRdb called clonotypes with MiXCR, one entry per CDR3 protein. The data show around 500,000 distinct CDR3 sequences, roughly 16% seen once. The time point here: newly diagnosed GD, antithyroid drugs for less than 3 months. Construction of the TCR library relied on RNA isolated from PBMCs. Germline CDR1 reads SGHRS; CDR2 reads YFSETQ. V shed 4 bases, J shed 4 bases, and the junction held 8 bases outside the gene matches. The CDR3 consists of 14 residues. The sample also formed part of further work on T cells in Graves' hyperthyroidism and ophthalmopathy. From that paper: For the diagnoses, clinical symptoms, serum thyroxine and TRAb, thyroid ultrasound and orbital computed tomography were used. The study used the HTBI primer set for a first-round RT-PCR of the TCR CDR3.

The TCR comes from a woman aged 40-60 years with Graves disease. V gene TRBV5-1 combines with J gene TRBJ2-7, with TRBD1 matching over 7 bases. This specimen consisted of peripheral blood mononuclear cells (PBMCs), obtained at new diagnosis, from a patient treated with antithyroid drugs. The CDR3 region has the DNA TGCGCCAGCAGCCTGGGACAGCAGATGTACGAGCAGTACTTC. It yields the protein CASSLGQQMYEQYF.